Included here is one TCR beta chain sequence, with context. These data belong to a study of naive and memory T cell subsets. Four PCR rounds used nested alpha and beta constant region primers plus the SP2 primer. Alpha and beta constant region primers primed reverse transcription for blood and skin samples. TCRdb itself ran the 5' RACE reads through MiXCR, one entry per CDR3 protein. The sample holds about 62,000 distinct CDR3 sequences, around 8% seen once. An oligonucleotide containing a UMI was ligated to the 3' end of TCR cDNA. Input was about 1 to 1000 ng of DNase-treated total RNA without cell sorting. With 5 bases clipped from V and 7 bases from J, the junction kept 6 bases outside the gene matches. The CDR3 is 14 residues long. Germline CDR1 SGHTA, CDR2 FQGNSA.

The clonotype originates from a female donor in good health. The chain is built from TRBV7-2 and TRBJ2-7; 12 positions match TRBD1. This CDR3 is CASSGRDRGREQYF. The CDR3 DNA reads TGTGCCAGCAGCGGCCGGGACAGGGGGCGAGAGCAGTACTTC.